The present T cell receptor (beta chain) was sequenced within a study of OX40 agonist ivuxolimab in advanced cancers. For the wider study: Ivuxolimab was an agonistic, fully human IgG2 monoclonal antibody directed against OX40 (CD134), a costimulatory receptor. Intravenous ivuxolimab was administered to patients every 2 weeks at six dose levels: 0.01, 0.1, 0.3, 1.5, 3 and 10 mg/kg. Of the approximately 50 dose-escalation patients, hepatocellular carcinoma was present in approximately 20, melanoma in roughly 15, renal cell carcinoma in 9 and head and neck cancer in 9. In the dose-escalation cohort, 65% to 85% of patients were male, and the mean age was 60 years with a range of about 20 to 79. Patients were allowed to have had prior anti-PD-1, anti-PD-L1 or anti-CTLA-4 therapy, and 30% to 40% of the dose-escalation patients had been treated with checkpoint inhibitors. Partial responses occurred in three dose-escalation patients, of whom one had hepatocellular carcinoma and two had cutaneous melanoma. Peripheral TCRbeta sequencing aimed to test whether ivuxolimab altered TCR sequence diversity and caused clonal T-cell expansion. The monotherapy dose-escalation portion (N ≈ 50 patients) of the phase I ivuxolimab trial is reported in the paper. Overall results and qualifications from the work: In the 0.1-3.0 mg/kg groups, partial responders had among the lowest normalized peripheral clonal expansion, particularly in CD8+ T cells. After ivuxolimab, more expanded clones were found on average in CD8+ T cells than in CD4+ T cells. Low levels of normalized T-cell clonal expansion were also seen in some nonresponding patients. Which antigens the clonally expanded peripheral T cells were specific for was not determined. At doses from 0.1 to 3.0 mg/kg, clonal expansion was seen in both CD4+ and CD8+ blood T cells between baseline and week 6.

Patients with autoimmune disease history or receiving systemic immunosuppression were excluded from the trial. In every dose cohort, peripheral blood was drawn for TCR sequencing at baseline, cycle 4 day 1, and cycle 7 day 1. The samples were taken from a phase I, first-in-human, multicenter, open-label dose-escalation trial of ivuxolimab. Adults with locally advanced or metastatic melanoma, renal cell, hepatocellular, or head and neck squamous cell carcinoma were enrolled in the trial. Before TCR sequencing, CD4+ and CD8+ T cells were separately sorted from peripheral blood. At the junction V is shortened by 4 bases and J by 7 bases, with 14 bases in between. The germline V gene encodes CDR1 MNHNS and CDR2 SASEGT. Inclusive of the bounding cysteine and phenylalanine, the CDR3 is 14 residues long. The only DNA kept is the CDR3, 42 bases in frame from the first base. As for this clone: What this receptor recognizes is not known. No base qualities exist here, and no much larger clone lies one base off it.

To sequence the TCRbeta CDR3 region, genomic DNA was isolated from the sorted cells. TCRbeta CDR3 regions were sequenced using the immunoSEQ Assay. TCRdb mirrors the immuneACCESS table, restricted to in-frame sequences. Some clones are absent from its copies; in checked studies, under half trace to an unresolved V gene, and the reason for the others is unknown. The sample table contains about 76,000 clones; only one count was recorded for approximately 83% of them. Of the sample, roughly 5.5% falls within the top ten clones. The chain is encoded by TRBV6-1 joined to TRBJ2-4; the D gene may be TRBD1 or TRBD2, since each aligns over 5 bases. This clonotype was obtained from an adult with an advanced solid tumor such as melanoma, head and neck, liver or kidney cancer. Sequencing was performed on CD4+ or CD8+ T cells sorted from blood, taken in a trial of the OX40 agonist ivuxolimab. CDR3 loop: CASSVGAGLNIQYF. The bases are TGTGCCAGCAGTGTTGGGGCAGGACTGAACATTCAGTACTTC.